The T cell receptor beta chain described here comes from a study of T-cell memory formation after mild COVID-19. The wider study: Clustering of TCRs was largely donor specific. General study findings and limits: Prior to infection, memory already included some responding clones, suggesting cross-reactive memory joined. CD4/CD8 balance held among clones contracting day 15 to 85, and later expanders leaned CD4+.

MiXCR, run by TCRdb on the 5' RACE reads, gives a single entry per CDR3 protein. The table includes roughly 400,000 distinct CDR3 sequences, more than 15% detected once. This clonotype was seen ten or more times. The antigen remains unidentified. Germline and junction disagree at one end, which may indicate a read error. The CDR3 runs 14 residues. Per germline, CDR1 SSHAT and CDR2 FNYEAQ (reference sequence). Sequencing was performed on PBMCs or a T cell subset sorted from them (not recorded which). The V and J genes are TRBV7-7 and TRBJ2-1; 8 nucleotides align to TRBD2. The TCR originated in a man aged 18 to 30 who had mild COVID-19 (a few samples of this study predate the infection). Cell type and time point are not known. DNA for the CDR3: TGTGCTAGCAGTCGGGGGGGTCAGTTTGATGAGCAGTTCTTC. It encodes CASSRGGQFDEQFF.